The 32 T cell receptor beta chains in this list originate from one sample, sequenced in a study of blood T cell repertoires in COVID-19. Produced via immunoSEQ multiplex PCR; TCRdb's table is partial and in-frame only. The sample consists of just under 350,000 clones, 75% to 90% of them appearing once. Sample: peripheral blood. The receptors were gathered from a woman in her forties or fifties with COVID-19, enrolled during active disease.

The chain carries TRBV7-2 and TRBJ1-5; 8 nucleotides line up with TRBD1. The germline V gene encodes CDR1 SGHTA and CDR2 FQGNSA. The CDR3 loop spans 15 amino acids. V lost 0 bases to trimming and J lost 6 bases; unmatched junction nucleotides: 4. This chain's CDR3 is CASSLAAGGSQPQHF. Written as DNA, the CDR3 is TGTGCCAGCAGCTTAGCGGCAGGGGGCAGTCAGCCCCAGCATTTT.

This chain joins TRBV11-2 and TRBJ1-1; D unresolved. The CDR3 is made up of 15 amino acids. Germline lookup yields CDR1 SGHAT and CDR2 FQNNGV. The germline V and J ends were trimmed by 4 bases and 0 bases, with 12 bases remaining between them. The CDR3, as DNA: TGTGCCAGCAGCTCCCGACTTGGGTTGAACACTGAAGCTTTCTTT. It encodes CASSSRLGLNTEAFF.

V gene TRBV4-1 combines with J gene TRBJ2-6; a weak D match, TRBD2 (5 bases). CDR1 and CDR2 from the germline V gene are MGHRA and YSYEKL. The V end lost 3 bases, the J end lost 2 bases, and 14 bases lay between the germline ends. The CDR3 is made up of 17 amino acids. The CDR3 sequence: CASSQVGVTAGANVLTF. The CDR3 DNA follows: TGCGCCAGCAGCCAGGTCGGGGTGACGGCTGGGGCCAACGTCCTGACTTTC.

This chain uses TRBV14 with TRBJ2-3, with D possibly being TRBD2 (6 bases). The V and J ends lost 3 bases and 6 bases respectively, with 10 bases between them. CDR1 is SGHDN and CDR2 is FVKESK in the germline V gene. This CDR3 is 13 amino acids long. CDR3 loop: CASSQGLADTQYF. Written as DNA, the CDR3 is TGTGCCAGCAGCCAGGGGCTAGCGGATACGCAGTATTTT. Filled out from reference TRBV14 and TRBJ2-3, the complete variable domain reads EAGVTQFPSHSVIEKGQTVTLRCDPISGHDNLYWYRRVMGKEIKFLLHFVKESKQDESGMPNNRFLAERTGGTYSTLKVQPAELEDSGVYFCASSQGLADTQYFGPGTRLTVL.

V usage is TRBV21-1 and J usage is TRBJ2-7; the table names TRBD2, a call not compared with the DNA. TRBV21-1 is classified as a pseudogene. The CDR3 loop spans 12 amino acids. In DNA form, the CDR3 reads TGTGCCAGCAGCAAAGAACTCGTAGAGCAGTACTTC. Its translation: CASSKELVEQYF.

The V call is TRBV3-1 (or the pseudogene TRBV3-2), the J call TRBJ2-7; no clear D gene. V was shortened by 2 bases and J by 3 bases, with 11 bases between the two germline ends. The CDR3 covers 14 residues. Germline V lookup: CDR1 LGHDT, CDR2 YNNKEL (reference sequence). CDR3 sequence: CASSQKGDYYEQYF. As DNA, the CDR3 is TGTGCCAGCAGCCAAAAAGGAGATTACTACGAGCAGTACTTC.

The chain combines TRBV18 with TRBJ1-2, with TRBD1 as a possible D gene (5 bases). The ends were cut back, 1 base at V and 0 bases at J, with 12 bases in the middle. From germline, CDR1 is KGHSH and CDR2 LQKENI. The CDR3 loop spans 16 amino acids. CDR3 DNA sequence: TGTGCCAGCTCACCACGGGTCGACAGCACTAACTATGGCTACACCTTC. It specifies CASSPRVDSTNYGYTF.

This chain connects TRBV5-4 to TRBJ2-1, with TRBD1 identical over 9 bases. Germline-derived CDR1 and CDR2 are SGHNT and YYREEE (reference sequence). The CDR3 has 15 residues. The V and J ends lost 5 bases and 3 bases, in that order; junction bases with no gene match: 6. The CDR3 loop is CASRSPGQGYNEQFF. The CDR3, as DNA: TGTGCCAGCAGGTCACCGGGACAGGGCTACAATGAGCAGTTCTTC. The whole variable domain, filled in from reference TRBV5-4 and TRBJ2-1, reads ETGVTQSPTHLIKTRGQQVTLRCSSQSGHNTVSWYQQALGQGPQFIFQYYREEENGRGNFPPRFSGLQFPNYSSELNVNALELDDSALYLCASRSPGQGYNEQFFGPGTRLTVL.

The rearrangement joins TRBV30 to TRBJ1-3, with D tentatively TRBD1 (5 bases). There are 15 residues in the CDR3. The germline gives CDR1 GTSNPN, CDR2 SVGIG (reference sequence). Trimming pared 6 bases from V and 4 bases from J, leaving 19 bases between. The CDR3: CACAPYGGTGNTIYF. The CDR3 DNA reads as TGTGCCTGCGCGCCTTACGGGGGGACCGGAAACACCATATATTTT.

This clone was seen only once. The chain couples TRBV5-1 to TRBJ2-2, with 13 bases matching TRBD2. This CDR3 is built from 16 residues. V lost 4 bases, J lost 6 bases, and 6 bases stayed unmatched. Germline CDR1 SGHRS, CDR2 YFSETQ. The DNA for the CDR3 is TGCGCCAGCAGCGTTACTAGCGGGAGGGCCCCCGGGGAGCTGTTTTTT. This codes for CASSVTSGRAPGELFF.

The gene calls are TRBV6-5 and TRBJ2-7; D may be TRBD2 (5 bases). The V end was cut by 0 bases, the J end by 4 bases, with 10 bases between. This CDR3 has 14 residues. Per germline, CDR1 MNHEY and CDR2 SVGAGI. The CDR3 spells CASSYSPTSYEQYF. CDR3 nucleotide sequence: TGTGCCAGCAGTTACTCCCCCACTAGTTACGAGCAGTACTTC.

This clone has more than one count but fewer than ten. V and J are TRBV29-1 and TRBJ2-4, with D perhaps TRBD2 (5 bases). CDR3 size: 13 residues. Per the germline V gene, CDR1 is SQVTM and CDR2 is ANQGSEA. The ends were cut back, 5 bases at V and 0 bases at J, with 8 bases in the middle. In DNA form, the CDR3 reads TGCAGCGTTCGGGATCTAGCCAAAAACATTCAGTACTTC. Translating it yields CSVRDLAKNIQYF.

This chain connects TRBV24-1 to TRBJ1-4; D possibly corresponds to TRBD1 (5 bases). Trimming took off 9 bases at V and 3 bases at J, with 10 bases between the two ends. Looked up from germline, CDR1 is KGHDR and CDR2 is SFDVKD. The CDR3 has 13 amino acids. The chain's CDR3 is CATGAGPNEKLFF. The CDR3 bases are TGTGCCACCGGCGCAGGGCCTAATGAAAAACTGTTTTTT.

In its sample, this clone was seen many times. The rearrangement joins TRBV6-4 to TRBJ2-3; 7 nucleotides agree with TRBD1. Trimming at V came to 3 bases and at J to 0 bases, leaving 6 bases not matched to a gene. This CDR3 contains 16 residues. CDR1 is MRHNA and CDR2 is SNTAGT in the germline V gene. CDR3: CASSDRGGSSTDTQYF. CDR3 in DNA: TGTGCCAGCAGTGATCGAGGGGGCAGTAGCACAGATACGCAGTATTTT.

The chain recombines TRBV24-1 with TRBJ1-1; TRBD1 might be the D (6 bases). The V gene lost 4 bases and the J gene lost 8 bases, with 10 bases spanning the gap. Per the germline V gene, CDR1 is KGHDR and CDR2 is SFDVKD. The CDR3 is 12 residues long. CDR3: CATSDLGQEAFF. For the CDR3, the DNA is TGTGCCACCAGTGACCTTGGACAGGAAGCTTTCTTT.

The V gene is TRBV4-2, the J gene TRBJ2-6; 8 nucleotides match TRBD1. The length of the CDR3 is 17 residues. Germline values: CDR1 LGHNA, CDR2 YNFKEQ. V was pared by 2 bases and J by 2 bases, with 5 bases of the junction left unmatched. For the CDR3, the DNA is TGTGCCAGCAGCCAACAAGCAGGGGGCGCTGGGGCCAACGTCCTGACTTTC. Protein sequence: CASSQQAGGAGANVLTF.

The rearrangement uses TRBV27 and TRBJ2-7; TRBD2 agrees at 10 bases. The CDR3 covers 14 residues. Germline V gene data show CDR1 as MNHEY and CDR2 as SMNVEV (reference sequence). V was clipped by 5 bases and J by 6 bases; unmatched bases: 7. In DNA form, the CDR3 reads TGTGCCAGCAGTCAGCGGGAGGGGCTACTCGAGCAGTACTTC. It codes for CASSQREGLLEQYF.

This clone was observed at least ten times. The chain combines TRBV3-1 (or the pseudogene TRBV3-2) with TRBJ1-4; 9 bases are a match to TRBD1. The CDR3 has 15 residues. Germline V gene data show CDR1 as LGHDT and CDR2 as YNNKEL (reference sequence). After removal of 6 bases from V and 5 bases from J, the junction contained 7 bases not matched to a gene. The DNA for the CDR3 is TGTGCCAGCAGTTTCACAGGGGGCCGAAATGAAAAACTGTTTTTT. This sequence encodes CASSFTGGRNEKLFF.

The V gene is TRBV10-1, the J gene TRBJ2-5; 7 bases align to TRBD2. The germline V gene encodes CDR1 WNHNN and CDR2 SYGVQD (reference sequence). This CDR3 is 15 amino acids long. With V trimmed by 1 base and J by 5 bases, 7 bases remained unmatched. DNA for the CDR3: TGCGCCAGCAGTGAGTATAAGGGAGGGTGGGAGACCCAGTACTTC. Its translation: CASSEYKGGWETQYF.

This chain connects TRBV5-1 to TRBJ2-7; TRBD2 matches at 7 bases. Germline values: CDR1 SGHRS, CDR2 YFSETQ. The V and J ends lost 0 bases and 3 bases, in that order; junction bases with no gene match: 9. There are 16 residues in the CDR3. In DNA form, the CDR3 reads TGCGCCAGCAGCTTGGCCCAGGGAGGGAATTACTACGAGCAGTACTTC. It encodes CASSLAQGGNYYEQYF.

The chain uses TRBV3-1 (or the pseudogene TRBV3-2) and TRBJ2-2, with 8 positions matching TRBD2. V lost 0 bases and J lost 6; bases outside the gene matches: 9. The germline V gene has CDR1 LGHDT and CDR2 YNNKEL (reference sequence). This CDR3 spans 17 amino acids. The CDR3 nucleotides read TGTGCCAGCAGCCAAGAGAGTCTAGCGGGTCGAGCCGGGGAGCTGTTTTTT. Protein: CASSQESLAGRAGELFF.

V is TRBV11-2 and J is TRBJ1-2; 9 bases are a match to TRBD1. V shed 2 bases and J 6 bases; nucleotides not matched to a gene: 7. This CDR3 comprises 15 residues. Germline loops: CDR1 SGHAT, CDR2 FQNNGV. The CDR3 loop reads CASSLLRTGVDGYTF. For the CDR3, the DNA is TGTGCCAGCAGCTTACTGAGGACAGGGGTGGATGGCTACACCTTC.

J is TRBJ2-7 and V is TRBV11-3; 7 nucleotides align to TRBD1. With 5 bases clipped from V and 7 bases from J, the junction kept 11 bases outside the gene matches. Germline V lookup: CDR1 SGHNT, CDR2 YENEEA. The CDR3 contains 14 residues. The CDR3 DNA sequence: TGTGCCAGCAGCAGGACAGGACTCCCCTGGGAGCAGTACTTC. It translates to CASSRTGLPWEQYF.

The rearrangement links TRBV5-1 to TRBJ2-1; TRBD2 matches 11 bases. This CDR3 is 16 amino acids long. V lost 1 base and J lost 9; bases outside the gene matches: 9. Germline lookup yields CDR1 SGHRS and CDR2 YFSETQ. The CDR3 is CASSLISGRAGFEQFF. For the CDR3, the DNA is TGCGCCAGCAGCTTGATTAGCGGGAGGGCCGGTTTTGAGCAGTTCTTC.

The V gene is TRBV5-4, the J gene TRBJ2-1; 7 bases map to TRBD2. The CDR3 extends over 15 amino acids. CDR1 SGHNT and CDR2 YYREEE come from the germline V gene (reference sequence). The V segment lost 0 bases and the J segment 8 bases; nucleotides outside the gene matches: 8. Here the CDR3 DNA reads TGTGCCAGCAGCTTGGTGGGCGGGAGAGGGCATGAGCAGTTCTTC. This codes for CASSLVGGRGHEQFF.

Of note for this clone: The same CDR3 also results from other DNA sequences found in this sample. The CDR3, as DNA: TGTGCCAGTAGTATTGGGGGGAGTTCCTACGAGCAGTACTTC. Protein: CASSIGGSSYEQYF. The chain joins TRBV19 to TRBJ2-7, with a weak D call TRBD2 (6 bases). Germline lookup yields CDR1 LNHDA and CDR2 SQIVND (reference sequence). Trimming took 3 bases from V and 1 from J, leaving 10 bases between them. The CDR3 loop spans 14 amino acids.

With regard to this clone: Additional DNA sequences in this sample encode the identical CDR3. V gene TRBV9 combines with J gene TRBJ2-1, with 14 positions matching TRBD2. The CDR3 length is 15 residues. Germline assignment: CDR1 SGDLS and CDR2 YYNGEE. The V and J ends lost 0 bases and 10 bases, in that order; junction bases with no gene match: 3. CDR3 sequence reads: CASSVGGTSGSEQFF. The CDR3 region has the DNA TGTGCCAGCAGCGTAGGAGGGACTAGCGGGAGCGAGCAGTTCTTC. Looking up the rest from reference TRBV9 and TRBJ2-1 gives the full variable domain: DSGVTQTPKHLITATGQRVTLRCSPRSGDLSVYWYQQSLDQGLQFLIQYYNGEERAKGNILERFSAQQFPDLHSELNLSSLELGDSALYFCASSVGGTSGSEQFFGPGTRLTVL.

This rearrangement joins TRBV11-2 to TRBJ2-2; D may be TRBD2 (6 bases). Germline-derived CDR1 and CDR2 are SGHAT and FQNNGV. The CDR3 length is 15 residues. Trimming took 6 bases from V and 4 from J, leaving 15 bases between them. CDR3 coding DNA: TGTGCCAGCAGGTCGGTCGGAGGGAGCACCGGGGAGCTGTTTTTT. This translates into CASRSVGGSTGELFF.

The CDR3: CAISESTTGGLNEKLFF. The CDR3 DNA sequence: TGTGCCATCAGTGAGTCCACGACAGGGGGCTTGAATGAAAAACTGTTTTTT. The J gene is TRBJ1-4, the V gene TRBV10-3, with 10 bases lining up with TRBD1. J lost 5 bases, V lost 0 bases, and 6 bases had no gene match. This CDR3 contains 17 residues. Looked up from germline, CDR1 is ENHRY and CDR2 is SYGVKD.

The J gene is TRBJ2-5, the V gene TRBV5-8; D unresolved. This CDR3 spans 14 amino acids. The V end was cut by 6 bases, the J end by 5 bases, with 17 bases between. CDR1 and CDR2 from the germline V gene are SGHTS and YDEGEE. DNA for the CDR3: TGTGCCAGCATCCCGAGATGGGCTCGCGAGACCCAGTACTTC. Its protein is CASIPRWARETQYF.

This clone was recorded a few times. The chain uses TRBV27 and TRBJ1-1; maybe TRBD1 (6 bases). CDR1 MNHEY and CDR2 SMNVEV come from the germline V gene (reference sequence). V gave up 3 bases and J gave up 4 bases, with 18 bases separating them. The CDR3 runs to 16 residues. CDR3 in amino acids: CASSFNGYRVSTEAFF. The DNA of the CDR3 is TGTGCCAGCAGTTTCAACGGGTACAGGGTGAGCACTGAAGCTTTCTTT.

This clone was seen just once. The chain uses TRBV5-1 and TRBJ2-1, with 16 nucleotides matching TRBD2. Trimming cost V 4 bases and J 8 bases; bases outside gene matches: 12. This CDR3 comprises 18 residues. In germline, CDR1 is SGHRS, CDR2 YFSETQ. CDR3 in amino acids: CASSNPGLAGGIIHEQFF. CDR3 in DNA: TGCGCCAGCAGCAACCCGGGACTAGCGGGAGGGATCATCCATGAGCAGTTCTTC.